These T cell receptor beta chains were read from a single sample in a study of CD8 T cells in ankylosing spondylitis. TCRdb fed the 5' RACE reads into MiXCR, producing one record per CDR3 protein. The sample yields about 540,000 distinct CDR3 sequences, roughly 13% seen once. Specimen: blood, either unsorted or a sorted T cell fraction (not recorded which). The receptors here all came from a male donor with ankylosing spondylitis. Both conserved end residues are trimmed from each CDR3. The D gene is left open where the match is weak.

cdr3_aa v_call d_call
ASSATQESSYNEQF TRBV6-2/TRBV6-3 NA
ASSLRPGTAQETQY TRBV7-2 TRBD1
ASSWGPGNTEAF TRBV2 NA
ATSENNEQF TRBV24-1 NA
ASSPDGGPGDEQF TRBV7-9 NA
ASSLGRTGELF TRBV6-1 NA
ASSLELAGRYEQY TRBV5-1 TRBD2
ASSLETNRGTQY TRBV5-1 NA
AISVSASDSNQPQH TRBV10-3 NA
ASSFSSGANVLT TRBV5-1 NA
SAREDEQY TRBV20-1 NA
ASTNDYRAWGSGSEYNEQF TRBV6-2/TRBV6-3 TRBD2
SAPVAGTDTQY TRBV20-1 TRBD2
ASSFAGSTDTQY TRBV7-2 NA
ASRKTSTNEQF TRBV12-3/TRBV12-4 TRBD2
ASRGTSGGEVAQY TRBV2 TRBD2
ASSQVDWIGGGGNEQF TRBV3-1 NA
ASSQEGTGGIQY TRBV3-1 TRBD1
ASSPGLRVSGTQY TRBV5-1 NA
ASSLAVNGGNTEAF TRBV11-2 NA
AISFGVGTGELF TRBV5-4 NA
ASTLGRARTEAF TRBV12-3/TRBV12-4 NA
ASSLVGTGGETQY TRBV7-8 NA
ASSLGGHHNYGYT TRBV5-1 NA
ASSWGPGNSPLH TRBV12-3/TRBV12-4 NA
ASSLEVNGHLKGAGELF TRBV5-1 NA
ASSLAWQTDTQY TRBV7-2 NA
ASSWGGTFSYEQY TRBV5-4 NA
ASSLDQGLTEKLF TRBV5-1 NA
ASSEPTRREAF TRBV25-1 NA
AIRPLAGANNEQF TRBV10-3 TRBD2
SVVEGYNEQF TRBV29-1 NA
ASSDRGPHNEQF TRBV28 TRBD1
ASRRAGLHEKLF TRBV4-2 NA
ASSLEVGGSPLH TRBV7-2 NA